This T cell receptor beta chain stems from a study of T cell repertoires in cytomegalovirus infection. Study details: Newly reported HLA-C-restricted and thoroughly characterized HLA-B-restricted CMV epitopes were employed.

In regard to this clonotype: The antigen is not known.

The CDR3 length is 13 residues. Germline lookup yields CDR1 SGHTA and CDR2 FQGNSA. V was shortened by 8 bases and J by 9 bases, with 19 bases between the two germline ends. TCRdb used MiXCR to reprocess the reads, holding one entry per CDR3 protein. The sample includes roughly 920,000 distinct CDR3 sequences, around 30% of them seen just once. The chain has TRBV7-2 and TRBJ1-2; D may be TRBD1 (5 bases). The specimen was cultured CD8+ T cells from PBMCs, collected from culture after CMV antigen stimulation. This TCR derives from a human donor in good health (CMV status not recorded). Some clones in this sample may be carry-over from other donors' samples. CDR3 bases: TGTGCCAGCGGTTTATCAGGGTCGCGTCGCTACACCTTC. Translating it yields CASGLSGSRRYTF.